This paragraph covers one T cell receptor (beta chain) sequence. The target antigen is unknown. TCRdb fed the multiplex PCR reads into MiXCR, producing one record per CDR3 protein. The sample lists 60,000 to 75,000 distinct CDR3 sequences, 57% seen once, with approximately 19% in the top ten. Deletions cut 1 base from V and 3 bases from J, with 4 bases between. The CDR3 loop spans 12 amino acids. CDR1 is DFQATT and CDR2 is SNEGSKA in the germline V gene (reference sequence). This sample was included in a study of breast tumors, draining lymph nodes, adjacent tissues. Study-level findings and limits: Tumors had less TCR diversity than lymph nodes, more than nontumor tissue.

Sequences were obtained from breast tumor tissue. The V gene is TRBV20-1, the J gene TRBJ2-1; D gene ambiguous. The clonotype was recovered from a female donor with breast cancer. Some clones in this sample may be carry-over from other donors' samples. CDR3 amino acids: CSARGGYNEQFF. The CDR3 DNA sequence: TGCAGTGCTAGAGGGGGCTACAATGAGCAGTTCTTC.